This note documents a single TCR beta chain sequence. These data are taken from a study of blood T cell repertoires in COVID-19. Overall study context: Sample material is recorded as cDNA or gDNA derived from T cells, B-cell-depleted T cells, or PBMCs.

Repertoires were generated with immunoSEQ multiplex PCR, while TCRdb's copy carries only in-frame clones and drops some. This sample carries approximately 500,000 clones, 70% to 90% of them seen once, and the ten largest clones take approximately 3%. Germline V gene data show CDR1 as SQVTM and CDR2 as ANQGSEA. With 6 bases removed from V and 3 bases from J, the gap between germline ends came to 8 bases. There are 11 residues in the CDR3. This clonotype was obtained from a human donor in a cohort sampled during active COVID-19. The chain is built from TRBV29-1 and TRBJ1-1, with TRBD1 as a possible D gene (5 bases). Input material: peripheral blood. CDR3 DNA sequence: TGCAGCGTGGGGGAGGACACTGAAGCTTTCTTT. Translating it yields CSVGEDTEAFF.